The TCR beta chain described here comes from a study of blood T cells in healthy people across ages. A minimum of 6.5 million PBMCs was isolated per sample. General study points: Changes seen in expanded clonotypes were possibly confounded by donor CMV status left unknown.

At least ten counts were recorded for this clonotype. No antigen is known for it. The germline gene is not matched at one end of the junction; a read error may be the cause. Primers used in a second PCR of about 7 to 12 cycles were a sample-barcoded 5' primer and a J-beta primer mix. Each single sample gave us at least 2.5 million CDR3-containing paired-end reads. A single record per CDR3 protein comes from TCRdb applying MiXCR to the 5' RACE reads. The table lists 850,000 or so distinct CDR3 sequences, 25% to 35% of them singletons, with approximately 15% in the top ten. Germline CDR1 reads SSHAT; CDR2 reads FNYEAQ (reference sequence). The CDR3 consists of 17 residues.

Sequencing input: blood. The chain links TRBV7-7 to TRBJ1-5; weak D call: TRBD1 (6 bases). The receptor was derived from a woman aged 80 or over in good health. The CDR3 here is CASSLATGFSSNQPQHF. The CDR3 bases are TGTGCTAGCAGCTTAGCTACAGGGTTTTCTAGCAATCAGCCCCAGCATTTT.